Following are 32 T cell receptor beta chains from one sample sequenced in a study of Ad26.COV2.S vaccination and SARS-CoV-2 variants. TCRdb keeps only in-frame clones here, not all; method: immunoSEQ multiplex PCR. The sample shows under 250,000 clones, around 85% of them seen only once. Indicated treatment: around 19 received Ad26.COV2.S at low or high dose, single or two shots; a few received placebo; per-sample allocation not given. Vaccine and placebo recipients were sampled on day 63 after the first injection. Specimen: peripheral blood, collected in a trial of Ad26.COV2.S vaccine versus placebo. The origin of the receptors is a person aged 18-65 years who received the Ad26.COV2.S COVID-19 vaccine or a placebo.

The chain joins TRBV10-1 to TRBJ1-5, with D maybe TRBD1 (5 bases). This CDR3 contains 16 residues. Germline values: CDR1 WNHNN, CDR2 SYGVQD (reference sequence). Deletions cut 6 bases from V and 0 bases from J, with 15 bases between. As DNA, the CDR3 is TGCGCCAGCAGACCGGCGACAGTGACTAGCAATCAGCCCCAGCATTTT. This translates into CASRPATVTSNQPQHF.

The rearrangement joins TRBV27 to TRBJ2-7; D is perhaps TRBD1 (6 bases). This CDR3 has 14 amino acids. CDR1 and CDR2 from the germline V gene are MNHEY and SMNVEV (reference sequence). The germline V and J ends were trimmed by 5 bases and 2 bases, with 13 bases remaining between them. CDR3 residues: CASSPRTATYEQYF. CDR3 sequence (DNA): TGTGCCAGCAGTCCCCGGACAGCTACCTACGAGCAGTACTTC.

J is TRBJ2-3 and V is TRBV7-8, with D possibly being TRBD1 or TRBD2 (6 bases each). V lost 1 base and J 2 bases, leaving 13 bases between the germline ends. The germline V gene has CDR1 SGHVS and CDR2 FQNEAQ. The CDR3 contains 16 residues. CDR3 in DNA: TGTGCCAGCAGCTTAGTCCCGGGGGCCCTCACAGATACGCAGTATTTT. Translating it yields CASSLVPGALTDTQYF.

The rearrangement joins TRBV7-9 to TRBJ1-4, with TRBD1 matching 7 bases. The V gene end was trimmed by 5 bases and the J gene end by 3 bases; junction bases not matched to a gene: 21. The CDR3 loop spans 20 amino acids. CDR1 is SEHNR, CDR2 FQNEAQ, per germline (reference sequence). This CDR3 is CASSTPGQSDWAVSNEKLFF. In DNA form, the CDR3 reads TGTGCCAGCAGCACCCCGGGACAGTCCGATTGGGCCGTATCTAATGAAAAACTGTTTTTT.

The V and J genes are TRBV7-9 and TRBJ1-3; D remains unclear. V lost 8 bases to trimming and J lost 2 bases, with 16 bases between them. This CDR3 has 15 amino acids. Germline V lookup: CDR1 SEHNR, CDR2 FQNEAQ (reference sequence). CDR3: CASGSNRATGNTIYF. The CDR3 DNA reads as TGTGCCAGCGGAAGTAACCGGGCCACTGGAAACACCATATATTTT.

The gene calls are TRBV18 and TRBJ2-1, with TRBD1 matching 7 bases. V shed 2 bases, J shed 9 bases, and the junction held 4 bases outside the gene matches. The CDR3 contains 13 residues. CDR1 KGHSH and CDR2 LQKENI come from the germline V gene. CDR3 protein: CASSPGTAPEQFF. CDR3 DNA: TGTGCCAGCTCACCAGGGACAGCTCCTGAGCAGTTCTTC.

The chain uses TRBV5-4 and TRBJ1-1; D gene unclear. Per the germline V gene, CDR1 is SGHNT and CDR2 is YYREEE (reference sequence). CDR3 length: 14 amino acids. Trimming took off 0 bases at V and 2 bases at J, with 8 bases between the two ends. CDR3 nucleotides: TGTGCCAGCAGCTTGGCGGGAAGAAACACTGAAGCTTTCTTT. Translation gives CASSLAGRNTEAFF.

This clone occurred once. The CDR3 reads CASSYWRGNEQYF. In nucleotides, the CDR3 is TGTGCCAGCAGTTACTGGCGGGGGAACGAGCAGTACTTC. V gene TRBV6-2 or TRBV6-3 combines with J gene TRBJ2-7; 7 bases agree with TRBD2. This CDR3 is 13 amino acids long. Trimming at V came to 1 base and at J to 5 bases, leaving 2 bases not matched to a gene. CDR1 is MNHEY, CDR2 SVGEGT, per germline.

The CDR3 DNA follows: TGTGCCAGCAGCCTACCAAGTAATGAGCAGTTCTTC. It yields the protein CASSLPSNEQFF. The chain carries TRBV5-4 and TRBJ2-1, with D uncertain. The CDR3 totals 12 residues. V was clipped by 4 bases and J by 7 bases, with 9 bases between them. In germline, CDR1 is SGHNT, CDR2 YYREEE (reference sequence).

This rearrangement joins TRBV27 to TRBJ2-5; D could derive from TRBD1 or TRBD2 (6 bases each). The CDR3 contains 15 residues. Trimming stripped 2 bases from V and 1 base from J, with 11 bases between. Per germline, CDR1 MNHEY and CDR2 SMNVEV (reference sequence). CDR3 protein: CASSLGGQVQETQYF. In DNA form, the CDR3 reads TGTGCCAGCAGTTTAGGGGGGCAGGTCCAAGAGACCCAGTACTTC.

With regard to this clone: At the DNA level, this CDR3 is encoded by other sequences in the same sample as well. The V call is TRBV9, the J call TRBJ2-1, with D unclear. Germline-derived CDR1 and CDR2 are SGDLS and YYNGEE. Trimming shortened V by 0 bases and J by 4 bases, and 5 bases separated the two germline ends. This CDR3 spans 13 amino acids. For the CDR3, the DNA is TGTGCCAGCAGCGTAGGGGATTACAATGAGCAGTTCTTC. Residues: CASSVGDYNEQFF.

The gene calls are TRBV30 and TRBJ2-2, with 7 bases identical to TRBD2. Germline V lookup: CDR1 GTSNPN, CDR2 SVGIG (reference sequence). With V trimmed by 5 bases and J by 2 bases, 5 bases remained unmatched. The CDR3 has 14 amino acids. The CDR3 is CAWASGYNTGELFF. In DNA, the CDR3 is TGTGCCTGGGCTAGCGGATATAACACCGGGGAGCTGTTTTTT.

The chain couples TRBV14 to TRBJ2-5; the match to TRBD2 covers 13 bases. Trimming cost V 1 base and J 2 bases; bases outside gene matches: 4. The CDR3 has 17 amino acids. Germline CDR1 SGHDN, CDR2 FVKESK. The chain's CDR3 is CASSQGEGLAGQETQYF. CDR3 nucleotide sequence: TGTGCCAGCAGCCAAGGAGAGGGACTAGCGGGGCAAGAGACCCAGTACTTC.

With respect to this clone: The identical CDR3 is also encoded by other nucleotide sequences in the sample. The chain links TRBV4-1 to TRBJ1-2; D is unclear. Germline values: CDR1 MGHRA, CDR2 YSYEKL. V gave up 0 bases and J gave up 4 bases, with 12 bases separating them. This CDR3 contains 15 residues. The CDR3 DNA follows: TGCGCCAGCAGCCAAGATCCGACTGCGCTCTATGGCTACACCTTC. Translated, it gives CASSQDPTALYGYTF.

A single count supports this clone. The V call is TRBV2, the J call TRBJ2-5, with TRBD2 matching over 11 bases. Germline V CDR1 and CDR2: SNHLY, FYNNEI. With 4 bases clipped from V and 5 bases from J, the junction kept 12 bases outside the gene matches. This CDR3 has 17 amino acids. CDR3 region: CASSGIPGTSGHETQYF. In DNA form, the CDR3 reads TGTGCCAGCAGTGGGATTCCCGGGACTAGCGGTCACGAGACCCAGTACTTC.

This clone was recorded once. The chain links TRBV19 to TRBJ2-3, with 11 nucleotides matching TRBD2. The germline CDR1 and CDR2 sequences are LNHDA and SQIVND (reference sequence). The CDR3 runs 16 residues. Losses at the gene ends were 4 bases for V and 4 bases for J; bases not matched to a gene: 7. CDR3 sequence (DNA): TGTGCCAGTAGTACGGGGACTAGCGGACTGGCAGATACGCAGTATTTT. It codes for CASSTGTSGLADTQYF.

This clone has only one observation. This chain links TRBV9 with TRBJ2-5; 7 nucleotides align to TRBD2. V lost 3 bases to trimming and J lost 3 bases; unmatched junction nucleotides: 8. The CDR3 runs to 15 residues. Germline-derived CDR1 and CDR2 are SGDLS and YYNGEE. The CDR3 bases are TGTGCCAGCAGCGCCCTCGGGACTACGAAAGAGACCCAGTACTTC. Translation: CASSALGTTKETQYF.

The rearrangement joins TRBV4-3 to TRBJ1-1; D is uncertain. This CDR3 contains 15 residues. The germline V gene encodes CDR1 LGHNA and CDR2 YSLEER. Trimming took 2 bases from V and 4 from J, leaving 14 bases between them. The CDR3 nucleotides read TGCGCCAGCAGCCAAAAATTCCCGGGAGCCACTGAAGCTTTCTTT. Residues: CASSQKFPGATEAFF.

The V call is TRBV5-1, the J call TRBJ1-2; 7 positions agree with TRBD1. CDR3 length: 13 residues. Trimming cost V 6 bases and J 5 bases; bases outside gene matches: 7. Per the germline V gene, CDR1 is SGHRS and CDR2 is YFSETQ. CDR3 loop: CASTSGTAYGYTF. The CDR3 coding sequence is TGCGCCAGCACCTCCGGGACAGCATATGGCTACACCTTC. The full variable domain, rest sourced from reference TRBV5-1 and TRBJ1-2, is KAGVTQTPRYLIKTRGQQVTLSCSPISGHRSVSWYQQTPGQGLQFLFEYFSETQRNKGNFPGRFSGRQFSNSRSEMNVSTLELGDSALYLCASTSGTAYGYTFGSGTRLTVV.

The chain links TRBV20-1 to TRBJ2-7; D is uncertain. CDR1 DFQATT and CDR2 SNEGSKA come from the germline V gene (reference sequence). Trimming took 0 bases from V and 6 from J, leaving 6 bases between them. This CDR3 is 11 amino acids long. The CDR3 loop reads CSARDGPEQYV. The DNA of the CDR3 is TGCAGTGCTAGAGATGGACCCGAGCAGTACGTC.

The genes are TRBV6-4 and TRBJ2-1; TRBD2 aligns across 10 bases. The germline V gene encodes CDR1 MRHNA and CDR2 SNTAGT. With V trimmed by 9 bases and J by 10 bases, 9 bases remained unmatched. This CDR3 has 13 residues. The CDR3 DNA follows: TGTGCCAGTAGCGGGGGGCCCCTCGGGGAGCAGTTCTTC. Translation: CASSGGPLGEQFF.

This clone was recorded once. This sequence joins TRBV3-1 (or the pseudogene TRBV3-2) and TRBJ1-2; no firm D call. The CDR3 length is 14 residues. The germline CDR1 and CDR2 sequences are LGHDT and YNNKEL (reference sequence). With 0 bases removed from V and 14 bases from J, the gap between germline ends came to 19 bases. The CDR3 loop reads CASSQEGLRATKTF. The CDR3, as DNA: TGTGCCAGCAGCCAAGAAGGTCTCCGTGCGACGAAAACCTTC.

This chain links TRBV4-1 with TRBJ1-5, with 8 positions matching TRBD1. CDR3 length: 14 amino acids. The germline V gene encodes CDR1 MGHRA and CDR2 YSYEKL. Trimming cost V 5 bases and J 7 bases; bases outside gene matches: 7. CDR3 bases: TGCGCCAGCAGCGGCGACAGGGGCCGGCAGCCCCAGCATTTT. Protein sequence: CASSGDRGRQPQHF.

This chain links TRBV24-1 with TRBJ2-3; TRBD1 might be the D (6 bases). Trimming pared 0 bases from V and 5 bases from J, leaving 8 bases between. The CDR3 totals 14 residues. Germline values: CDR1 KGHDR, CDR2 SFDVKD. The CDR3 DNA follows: TGTGCCACCAGTGATTTGGGCAGGGGAGATACGCAGTATTTT. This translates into CATSDLGRGDTQYF.

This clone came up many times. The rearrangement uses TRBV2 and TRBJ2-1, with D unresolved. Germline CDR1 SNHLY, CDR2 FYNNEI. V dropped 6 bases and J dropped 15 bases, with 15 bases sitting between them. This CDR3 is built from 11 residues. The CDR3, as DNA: TGTGCCAGCAGCCAAACCGGGTGGGGGTTCTTC. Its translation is CASSQTGWGFF.

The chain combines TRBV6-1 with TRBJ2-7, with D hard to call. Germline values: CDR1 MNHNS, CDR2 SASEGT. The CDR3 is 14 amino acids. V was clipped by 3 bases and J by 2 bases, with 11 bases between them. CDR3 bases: TGTGCCAGCAGTGATTCATTTGGCCCCTACGAGCAGTACTTC. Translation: CASSDSFGPYEQYF.

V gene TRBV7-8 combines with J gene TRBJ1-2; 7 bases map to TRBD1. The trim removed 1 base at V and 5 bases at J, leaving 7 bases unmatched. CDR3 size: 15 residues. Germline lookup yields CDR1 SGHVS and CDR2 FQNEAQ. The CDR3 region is CASSLEGQNFYGYTF. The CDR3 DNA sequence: TGTGCCAGCAGCTTAGAGGGACAGAATTTTTATGGCTACACCTTC.

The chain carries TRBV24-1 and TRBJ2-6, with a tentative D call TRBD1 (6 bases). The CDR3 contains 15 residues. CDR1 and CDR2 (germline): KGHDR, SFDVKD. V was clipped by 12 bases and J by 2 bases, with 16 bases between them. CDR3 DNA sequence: TGTGCCTCCTCCTTAACAGGGCCTGGGGCCAACGTCCTGACTTTC. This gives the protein CASSLTGPGANVLTF.

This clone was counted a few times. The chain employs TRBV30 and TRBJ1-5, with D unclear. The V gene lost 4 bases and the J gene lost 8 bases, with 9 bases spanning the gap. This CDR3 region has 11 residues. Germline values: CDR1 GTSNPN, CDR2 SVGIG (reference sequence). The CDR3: CAWTTIEPQHF. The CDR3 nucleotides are TGTGCCTGGACCACCATTGAGCCCCAGCATTTT.

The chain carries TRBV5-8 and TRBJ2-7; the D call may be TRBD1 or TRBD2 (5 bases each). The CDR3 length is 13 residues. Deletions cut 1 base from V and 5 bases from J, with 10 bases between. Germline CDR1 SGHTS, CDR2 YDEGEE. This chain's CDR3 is CASSLRGRDEQYV. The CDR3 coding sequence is TGTGCCAGCAGCTTGCGGGGACGAGACGAGCAGTACGTC.

CDR3 region: CASSRPSRGSTEAFF. In DNA, the CDR3 is TGTGCCAGCAGTCGACCTTCAAGGGGGTCGACTGAAGCTTTCTTT. This chain uses TRBV6-5 with TRBJ1-1; D perhaps matches TRBD1 (6 bases). The length of the CDR3 is 15 residues. Germline CDR1 and CDR2: MNHEY and SVGAGI. V lost 5 bases to trimming and J lost 5 bases, with 18 bases between them.

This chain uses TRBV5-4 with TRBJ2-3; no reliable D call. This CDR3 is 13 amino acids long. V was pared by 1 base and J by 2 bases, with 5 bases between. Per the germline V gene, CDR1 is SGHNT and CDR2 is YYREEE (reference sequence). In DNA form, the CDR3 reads TGTGCCAGCAGCTTGCCCACCACAGATACGCAGTATTTT. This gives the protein CASSLPTTDTQYF.